Presented here are 25 T cell receptor beta chains from one specimen sequenced in a study of blood T cell repertoires in COVID-19. Profiling relied on immunoSEQ multiplex PCR, and the TCRdb table lists in-frame clones only, not all of them. This table has 400,000 to 550,000 clones, around 90% appearing once. The sequencing sample was made of PBMCs or T cells enriched from blood (not recorded which). The receptor set was obtained from a woman between 18 and 30 years old with acute COVID-19.

This chain joins TRBV29-1 and TRBJ2-7; 9 positions match TRBD2. The J segment lost 7 bases and the V segment lost 7 bases, leaving 8 bases of the junction unmatched. In germline, CDR1 is SQVTM, CDR2 ANQGSEA. The CDR3 has 12 amino acids. Here the CDR3 reads CSAVAGVGEQYF. Written as DNA, the CDR3 is TGCAGCGCCGTAGCGGGAGTAGGGGAGCAGTACTTC.

The CDR3 protein is CASSGPGQDNTEAFF. CDR3 DNA: TGTGCCAGCAGTGGGCCGGGACAGGATAACACTGAAGCTTTCTTT. The chain combines TRBV6-4 with TRBJ1-1; 8 bases agree with TRBD1. Germline CDR1 and CDR2: MRHNA and SNTAGT. The CDR3 extends over 15 amino acids. With V trimmed by 4 bases and J by 2 bases, 6 bases remained unmatched.

The chain couples TRBV3-1 (or the pseudogene TRBV3-2) to TRBJ1-1; 8 bases fit TRBD1. Germline V lookup: CDR1 LGHDT, CDR2 YNNKEL (reference sequence). Trimming took 4 bases from V and 4 from J; bases not matched to a gene: 2. CDR3 length: 13 residues. CDR3 sequence reads: CASSPGTGTEAFF. As DNA, the CDR3 is TGTGCCAGCAGCCCCGGGACAGGCACTGAAGCTTTCTTT.

This clone has only a few counts. Here the CDR3 omits its conserved ending phenylalanine or tryptophan, so a read error is the likely source. The DNA is omitted, as the CDR3 cannot be located on it reliably, and the CDR3 follows TCRdb's listing. This chain joins TRBV12-2 and TRBJ2-3; TRBD2, the table's D call, lacks a check against the DNA. TRBV12-2 is described as a pseudogene. From its first to its last residue, the CDR3 has 9 amino acids. Here the CDR3 reads CASRPGLWL.

The chain couples TRBV7-8 to TRBJ1-4, with 8 nucleotides matching TRBD1. V lost 8 bases to trimming and J lost 8 bases; unmatched junction nucleotides: 25. This CDR3 has 19 residues. Germline CDR1 reads SGHVS; CDR2 reads FQNEAQ. The CDR3 nucleotides are TGTGCCAGCCGCCGGGTACGAAGGACAGGGTCCCCCTCAAGCGAAAAACTGTTTTTT. It specifies CASRRVRRTGSPSSEKLFF.

This chain uses TRBV7-8 with TRBJ1-2; D is undetermined. This CDR3 spans 15 amino acids. Trimming shortened V by 3 bases and J by 1 base, and 12 bases separated the two germline ends. Per germline, CDR1 SGHVS and CDR2 FQNEAQ. CDR3 sequence (DNA): TGTGCCAGCAGCTTTGATCATACAGTTAACTATGGCTACACCTTC. This sequence encodes CASSFDHTVNYGYTF.

This sequence joins TRBV6-5 and TRBJ2-3; D is ambiguous. The germline V and J ends were trimmed by 6 bases and 5 bases, with 12 bases remaining between them. The CDR3 is 13 residues long. The germline CDR1 and CDR2 sequences are MNHEY and SVGAGI. CDR3 loop: CASRRGTVDTQYF. In nucleotides, the CDR3 is TGTGCCAGCAGGAGAGGTACGGTAGATACGCAGTATTTT.

The chain carries TRBV29-1 and TRBJ2-1, with a weak D call TRBD1 (6 bases). Per germline, CDR1 SQVTM and CDR2 ANQGSEA. The CDR3 runs 14 residues. Trimming took off 3 bases at V and 6 bases at J, with 15 bases between the two ends. The DNA for the CDR3 is TGCAGCGTTGATATTTCAGGGGTCGGCAATGAGCAGTTCTTC. It encodes CSVDISGVGNEQFF.

The chain uses TRBV3-1 (or the pseudogene TRBV3-2) and TRBJ2-7; 9 positions match TRBD2. With V trimmed by 1 base and J by 5 bases, 3 bases remained unmatched. The V gene's germline CDR1 is LGHDT and CDR2 YNNKEL (reference sequence). There are 14 residues in the CDR3. In DNA, the CDR3 is TGTGCCAGCAGCCAAGTTGGGACTAGCAACGAGCAGTACTTC. This encodes CASSQVGTSNEQYF.

This clone was seen a handful of times. This chain links TRBV28 with TRBJ1-4; 9 nucleotides line up with TRBD1. CDR1 and CDR2 (germline): MDHEN, SYDVKM. This CDR3 has 14 residues. J lost 8 bases, V lost 4 bases, and 5 bases had no gene match. CDR3 region: CASSSGTGSEKLFF. Here the CDR3 DNA reads TGTGCCAGCAGTTCCGGGACAGGGAGCGAAAAACTGTTTTTT.

The chain carries TRBV19 and TRBJ2-7; D possibly corresponds to TRBD2 (5 bases). This CDR3 contains 15 residues. Germline CDR1 LNHDA, CDR2 SQIVND (reference sequence). V lost 5 bases, J lost 2 bases, and 16 bases lay in between. The CDR3 here is CASSPSDYSAYEQYF. In DNA form, the CDR3 reads TGTGCCAGTAGTCCCTCAGACTACTCTGCCTACGAGCAGTACTTC.

The chain carries TRBV19 and TRBJ2-3; 7 positions match TRBD2. Germline V lookup: CDR1 LNHDA, CDR2 SQIVND (reference sequence). This CDR3 is 14 amino acids long. Trimming took 5 bases from V and 0 from J; bases not matched to a gene: 2. CDR3: CASSRAGSTDTQYF. In DNA, the CDR3 is TGTGCCAGTAGTCGAGCGGGGAGCACAGATACGCAGTATTTT.

This clone has only one observation. The J gene is TRBJ2-7, the V gene TRBV28, with 7 nucleotides matching TRBD1. V lost 4 bases, J lost 0 bases, and 6 bases stayed unmatched. From germline, CDR1 is MDHEN and CDR2 SYDVKM. The CDR3 is 15 amino acids. CDR3 nucleotide sequence: TGTGCCAGCAGTTCAAAGGGACAGATCTCCTACGAGCAGTACTTC. This codes for CASSSKGQISYEQYF.

The chain carries TRBV3-1 (or the pseudogene TRBV3-2) and TRBJ1-6; 7 nucleotides agree with TRBD1. The junction had 6 bases not matched to a gene; V was cut back by 5 bases and J by 5 bases. The CDR3 spans 15 residues. Per germline, CDR1 LGHDT and CDR2 YNNKEL (reference sequence). CDR3 sequence reads: CASSSRQGDNSPLHF. For the CDR3, the DNA is TGTGCCAGCAGCAGTAGACAGGGCGATAATTCACCCCTCCACTTT.

The rearrangement joins TRBV10-1 to TRBJ2-3, with 8 bases fitting TRBD1. CDR1 and CDR2 from the germline V gene are WNHNN and SYGVQD (reference sequence). V shed 5 bases and J 5 bases; nucleotides not matched to a gene: 9. The CDR3 has 15 residues. The CDR3 DNA sequence: TGCGCCAGCAGTACCTCCGGGACAGGAAAAGATACGCAGTATTTT. Encoded protein: CASSTSGTGKDTQYF.

The gene calls are TRBV30 and TRBJ1-1; D is possibly TRBD1 (6 bases). CDR1 and CDR2 (germline): GTSNPN, SVGIG (reference sequence). The CDR3 totals 14 residues. Trimming pared 0 bases from V and 3 bases from J, leaving 11 bases between. CDR3 nucleotides: TGTGCCTGGAGTGTGGGGGGGGCGGACACTGAAGCTTTCTTT. Protein product: CAWSVGGADTEAFF.

V and J are TRBV6-5 and TRBJ2-7; D possibly corresponds to TRBD2 (5 bases). The V end was cut by 0 bases, the J end by 2 bases, with 11 bases between. The CDR3 runs to 15 residues. In germline, CDR1 is MNHEY, CDR2 SVGAGI. Written as DNA, the CDR3 is TGTGCCAGCAGTTACTCGGGCGGGTCAACCTACGAGCAGTACTTC. This translates into CASSYSGGSTYEQYF.

The gene calls are TRBV4-3 and TRBJ2-1, with 11 bases that match TRBD2. The V gene end was trimmed by 4 bases and the J gene end by 4 bases; junction bases not matched to a gene: 3. CDR1 is LGHNA, CDR2 YSLEER, per germline. This CDR3 has 15 residues. CDR3 coding DNA: TGCGCCAGCAGCCCGGGACTAGCGGAGTACAATGAGCAGTTCTTC. It encodes CASSPGLAEYNEQFF.

The chain carries TRBV10-3 and TRBJ1-1; D gene uncertain. V was cut by 3 bases and J by 6 bases, with 20 bases left in between. This CDR3 spans 16 amino acids. The germline V gene encodes CDR1 ENHRY and CDR2 SYGVKD. The CDR3 DNA sequence: TGTGCCATCAGTGAAAGTCAGGTCCGGTTGGGTGCTGAAGCTTTCTTT. Residues: CAISESQVRLGAEAFF.

The chain uses TRBV10-3 and TRBJ2-7; a possible D gene is TRBD1 (6 bases). The CDR3 covers 13 residues. Germline CDR1 and CDR2: ENHRY and SYGVKD. V lost 7 bases and J lost 4, with 14 bases in between. DNA for the CDR3: TGTGCCATCACCTCGGCAGGGGTATACGAGCAGTACTTC. Encoded protein: CAITSAGVYEQYF.

This chain joins TRBV28 and TRBJ1-5; TRBD1 might be the D (5 bases). Trimming shortened V by 5 bases and J by 2 bases, and 13 bases separated the two germline ends. CDR1 is MDHEN and CDR2 is SYDVKM in the germline V gene. The CDR3 loop spans 15 amino acids. As DNA, the CDR3 is TGTGCCAGCAGTCGGACACGAACGGGCAATCAGCCCCAGCATTTT. Its translation: CASSRTRTGNQPQHF.

DNA for the CDR3: TGTGCCAGCAGCTTGGCTAGACTCACAGATACGCAGTATTTT. Protein product: CASSLARLTDTQYF. V usage is TRBV11-2 and J usage is TRBJ2-3; D uncertain. The V gene lost 3 bases and the J gene lost 2 bases, with 9 bases spanning the gap. The CDR3 consists of 14 residues. Germline V gene sequence: CDR1 SGHAT, CDR2 FQNNGV.

The V gene is TRBV28, the J gene TRBJ1-4; 11 nucleotides agree with TRBD1. Unmatched junction bases numbered 5, after V lost 7 bases and J lost 7 bases. The CDR3 length is 14 residues. The germline V gene has CDR1 MDHEN and CDR2 SYDVKM. The CDR3 DNA sequence: TGTGCCAGCATAACCGGGACAGGGGGTGAAAAACTGTTTTTT. This translates into CASITGTGGEKLFF.

This clone was detected only a few times. The chain links TRBV9 to TRBJ2-3, with 8 bases lining up with TRBD1. Germline V gene lookup returns CDR1 SGDLS and CDR2 YYNGEE. V was clipped by 0 bases and J by 4 bases; unmatched bases: 4. The CDR3 extends over 15 amino acids. CDR3 in amino acids: CASSVATGEADTQYF. CDR3 DNA sequence: TGTGCCAGCAGCGTAGCGACAGGGGAAGCAGATACGCAGTATTTT.

The chain couples TRBV7-9 to TRBJ1-1, with 7 bases matching TRBD1. This CDR3 has 15 residues. Germline V gene data show CDR1 as SEHNR and CDR2 as FQNEAQ (reference sequence). Trimming removed 0 bases from V and 1 base from J; junction bases left unmatched: 2. CDR3 nucleotide sequence: TGTGCCAGCAGCTTAGCGACAGGGCAGAACACTGAAGCTTTCTTT. It codes for CASSLATGQNTEAFF.